The 18 T cell receptor beta chains below all came from one sample that was sequenced in a study of shared clonotypes between healthy human individuals. Assay: immunoSEQ multiplex PCR; the TCRdb copy retains only in-frame clones and omits some. The data contain 1 million to 1.2 million clones, 77% of them seen just once; the ten biggest clones take up 0.89%. Sequencing was done on a sample of memory CD4+ T cells from PBMCs. As to subset: CD45RA-negative fraction. The receptors come from a man aged 18-30 years in good health. Some clones in this sample may be carry-over from other donors' samples.

The sample holds a few counts of this clone. V is TRBV5-8 and J is TRBJ2-1; 8 bases agree with TRBD2. The J segment lost 7 bases and the V segment lost 2 bases, leaving 2 bases of the junction unmatched. Per the germline V gene, CDR1 is SGHTS and CDR2 is YDEGEE. CDR3 length: 13 residues. Here the CDR3 reads CASSFGGRNEQFF. The CDR3 bases are TGTGCCAGCAGCTTCGGCGGGAGGAATGAGCAGTTCTTC. The entire variable domain, with the rest obtained from reference TRBV5-8 and TRBJ2-1, is as follows: EAGVTQSPTHLIKTRGQQATLRCSPISGHTSVYWYQQALGLGLQFLLWYDEGEERNRGNFPPRFSGRQFPNYSSELNVNALELEDSALYLCASSFGGRNEQFFGPGTRLTVL.

As to this clone: At the DNA level, this CDR3 is encoded by other sequences in the same sample as well. The chain is built from TRBV19 and TRBJ1-2; TRBD1 might be the D (5 bases). Germline CDR1 LNHDA, CDR2 SQIVND (reference sequence). Trimming shortened V by 1 base and J by 4 bases, and 7 bases separated the two germline ends. The CDR3 covers 13 residues. CDR3 coding DNA: TGTGCCAGTAGTATAGGCGGGGGCTATGGCTACACCTTC. It codes for CASSIGGGYGYTF.

This chain links TRBV5-1 with TRBJ2-2, with unresolved D. The length of the CDR3 is 14 residues. Trimming took 7 bases from V and 6 from J, leaving 16 bases between them. CDR1 SGHRS and CDR2 YFSETQ come from the germline V gene. The CDR3 coding sequence is TGCGCCAGCGGAGCGAAGGGAAAGGCCGGGGAGCTGTTTTTT. Residues: CASGAKGKAGELFF.

The chain carries TRBV28 and TRBJ1-5; 7 bases align to TRBD1. The germline V gene encodes CDR1 MDHEN and CDR2 SYDVKM. V lost 7 bases, J lost 7 bases, and 10 bases stayed unmatched. CDR3 length equals 14 residues. CDR3 DNA sequence: TGTGCCAGCACTCCTTCGACAGGGTGGCAGCCCCAGCATTTT. Its protein is CASTPSTGWQPQHF.

The chain is built from TRBV18 and TRBJ1-1; D gene unclear. The V gene's germline CDR1 is KGHSH and CDR2 LQKENI. The CDR3 loop spans 15 amino acids. Trimming shortened V by 4 bases and J by 1 base, and 13 bases separated the two germline ends. CDR3 nucleotides: TGTGCCAGCTCACTTACACAGATAAAGAACACTGAAGCTTTCTTT. Translating gives CASSLTQIKNTEAFF.

J is TRBJ1-2 and V is TRBV20-1; no reliable D call. CDR1 and CDR2 (germline): DFQATT, SNEGSKA (reference sequence). The CDR3 spans 11 residues. The V gene lost 3 bases and the J gene lost 2 bases, with 4 bases spanning the gap. The CDR3, as DNA: TGCAGTGCTAGGCACAACTATGGCTACACCTTC. This gives the protein CSARHNYGYTF.

The chain joins TRBV19 to TRBJ2-7, with D possibly matching TRBD1 (6 bases). The CDR3 covers 14 residues. The V gene lost 5 bases and the J gene lost 7 bases, with 18 bases spanning the gap. CDR1 LNHDA and CDR2 SQIVND come from the germline V gene (reference sequence). The CDR3 DNA sequence: TGTGCCAGTAGTGCTCGACAGGTTTCGGGAGAGCAGTACTTC. Translated: CASSARQVSGEQYF.

The chain carries TRBV5-1 and TRBJ2-7, with 10 bases aligning to TRBD2. With 4 bases clipped from V and 6 bases from J, the junction kept 10 bases outside the gene matches. Germline V lookup: CDR1 SGHRS, CDR2 YFSETQ. The CDR3 runs 15 residues. CDR3 amino acids: CASSPVSGGGGEQYF. DNA of the CDR3: TGCGCCAGCAGCCCCGTGAGCGGGGGGGGAGGCGAGCAGTACTTC.

This chain connects TRBV27 to TRBJ2-7; D not resolved. CDR1 and CDR2 (germline): MNHEY, SMNVEV (reference sequence). The CDR3 contains 13 residues. Trimming took off 1 base at V and 1 base at J, with 5 bases between the two ends. The chain's CDR3 is CASSLFPSYEQYF. Here the CDR3 DNA reads TGTGCCAGCAGTTTATTCCCGTCCTACGAGCAGTACTTC.

This clone showed up just once. The chain is built from TRBV5-1 and TRBJ2-7; 13 bases agree with TRBD2. The CDR3 contains 17 residues. Germline loops: CDR1 SGHRS, CDR2 YFSETQ. The ends lost 4 bases at V and 1 base at J; junction bases unmatched: 8. The CDR3 nucleotides are TGCGCCAGCAGCCGACGGACTAGCGGGAGCACATCCTACGAGCAGTACTTC. It is translated as CASSRRTSGSTSYEQYF.

This clone was seen just once. The V and J genes are TRBV7-7 and TRBJ2-7, with D possibly TRBD1 on 6 matching bases. CDR1 is SSHAT, CDR2 FNYEAQ, per germline (reference sequence). There are 13 residues in the CDR3. The V end lost 5 bases, the J end lost 3 bases, and 11 bases lay between the germline ends. The CDR3 reads CASSPGHLYEQYF. Here the CDR3 DNA reads TGTGCCAGCAGCCCGGGACACCTCTACGAGCAGTACTTC.

This clone has more than one count but fewer than ten. The chain couples TRBV27 to TRBJ2-7, with a weak D call TRBD2 (5 bases). The V gene's germline CDR1 is MNHEY and CDR2 SMNVEV (reference sequence). The CDR3 loop spans 16 amino acids. With 3 bases removed from V and 3 bases from J, the gap between germline ends came to 18 bases. Written as DNA, the CDR3 is TGTGCCAGCAGTTTTTCCCCCACTCGACGGGGCTACGAGCAGTACTTC. The encoded protein is CASSFSPTRRGYEQYF.

The genes are TRBV28 and TRBJ1-4; TRBD1 is a possible D gene (5 bases). Trimming left V 11 bases short and J 0 bases short, with 13 bases between. There are 14 residues in the CDR3. Per germline, CDR1 MDHEN and CDR2 SYDVKM. CDR3 nucleotides: TGTGCCGGGGGGTCGGGGACAACTAATGAAAAACTGTTTTTT. Its protein product is CAGGSGTTNEKLFF. Drawing the rest from reference TRBV28 and TRBJ1-4, the complete variable domain is DVKVTQSSRYLVKRTGEKVFLECVQDMDHENMFWYRQDPGLGLRLIYFSYDVKMKEKGDIPEGYSVSREKKERFSLILESASTNQTSMYLCAGGSGTTNEKLFFGSGTQLSVL.

The rearrangement joins TRBV5-1 to TRBJ2-3; D remains unclear. The V gene lost 4 bases and the J gene lost 4 bases, with 10 bases spanning the gap. The germline V gene encodes CDR1 SGHRS and CDR2 YFSETQ. The CDR3 sequence is 13 residues long. CDR3: CASSNPGADTQYF. CDR3 DNA sequence: TGCGCCAGCAGCAATCCTGGGGCAGATACGCAGTATTTT.

The chain uses TRBV4-3 and TRBJ2-7; 10 positions agree with TRBD2. V dropped 6 bases and J dropped 6; count of bases not matched to a gene: 8. The CDR3 sequence is 14 residues long. Germline CDR1 is LGHNA and CDR2 is YSLEER. The CDR3 DNA reads as TGCGCCAGCAGTCGGCTAGCGGGAGCGCTCGAGCAGTACTTC. The encoded protein is CASSRLAGALEQYF.

This clone was seen only a few times. This sequence joins TRBV7-9 and TRBJ2-7; 9 bases fit TRBD2. Per the germline V gene, CDR1 is SEHNR and CDR2 is FQNEAQ (reference sequence). The junction had 2 bases not matched to a gene; V was cut back by 4 bases and J by 7 bases. This CDR3 spans 12 amino acids. The CDR3 bases are TGTGCCAGCAGCTCGGGACTAGCTGAGCAGTACTTC. Translating gives CASSSGLAEQYF.

This chain uses TRBV7-2 with TRBJ1-5; D unclear. This CDR3 comprises 15 residues. Germline V gives CDR1 SGHTA, CDR2 FQGNSA. Trimming shortened V by 2 bases and J by 0 bases, and 8 bases separated the two germline ends. CDR3 residues: CASSLNSNSNQPQHF. CDR3 DNA: TGTGCCAGCAGCTTAAATTCAAATAGCAATCAGCCCCAGCATTTT.

The J gene is TRBJ2-5, the V gene TRBV7-3, with D perhaps TRBD1 or TRBD2 (5 bases each). CDR1 SGHTA and CDR2 FQGTGA come from the germline V gene. V was cut by 4 bases and J by 2 bases, with 14 bases left in between. This CDR3 comprises 15 residues. CDR3 DNA sequence: TGTGCCAGCAGCTCTCAACCGGGGCCACAAGAGACCCAGTACTTC. This gives the protein CASSSQPGPQETQYF.